Below, 27 T cell receptor beta chains from the same sample are listed, as sequenced in a study of blood T cell repertoires in COVID-19. Sequenced by immunoSEQ multiplex PCR; TCRdb stores in-frame clones only, minus some. The table has just over 200,000 clones, more than 75% seen once. Sequenced: peripheral blood. These receptors all stem from an elderly man with acute or convalescent COVID-19.

The V gene is TRBV10-2, the J gene TRBJ1-5; TRBD1 might be the D (5 bases). The CDR3 totals 15 residues. Deletions cut 7 bases from V and 1 base from J, with 14 bases between. CDR1 is WSHSY, CDR2 SAAADI, per germline. CDR3 amino acids: CASKATGLSNQPQHF. CDR3 nucleotides: TGCGCCAGCAAAGCGACGGGACTCAGCAATCAGCCCCAGCATTTT.

V and J are TRBV5-1 and TRBJ2-1, with D possibly TRBD1 on 5 matching bases. The V and J ends lost 6 bases and 9 bases respectively, with 19 bases between them. This CDR3 has 14 residues. CDR1 is SGHRS and CDR2 is YFSETQ in the germline V gene. The CDR3 spells CASKGQGIEGEQFF. The DNA for the CDR3 is TGCGCCAGCAAGGGGCAGGGTATCGAAGGTGAGCAGTTCTTC.

This chain uses TRBV7-2 with TRBJ1-2, with D hard to call. The CDR3 extends over 12 amino acids. Germline loops: CDR1 SGHTA, CDR2 FQGNSA. V was cut by 11 bases and J by 1 base, with 11 bases left in between. In DNA, the CDR3 is TGTGCCGTTGCTGGCCTTAACTATGGCTACACCTTC. Translation: CAVAGLNYGYTF.

The rearrangement uses TRBV11-2 and TRBJ2-3; D remains ambiguous. The CDR3 has 12 amino acids. Trimming shortened V by 3 bases and J by 5 bases, and 6 bases separated the two germline ends. CDR1 and CDR2 (germline): SGHAT, FQNNGV. CDR3 coding DNA: TGTGCCAGCAGCTTGGCCTTAGATACGCAGTATTTT. Amino acids: CASSLALDTQYF.

The V call is TRBV12-5, the J call TRBJ2-4; 9 nucleotides line up with TRBD1. The junction had 16 bases not matched to a gene; V was cut back by 3 bases and J by 1 base. Germline V gene data show CDR1 as LGHNT and CDR2 as FRNRAP. The CDR3 is 20 amino acids. CDR3 protein: CASGFIGTGLRSEAKNIQYF. CDR3 nucleotides: TGTGCTAGTGGTTTCATCGGGACAGGGTTACGTAGTGAGGCCAAAAACATTCAGTACTTC.

The J gene is TRBJ2-7, the V gene TRBV28, with TRBD2 matching over 7 bases. The CDR3 has 11 amino acids. The germline V gene has CDR1 MDHEN and CDR2 SYDVKM. Trimming removed 6 bases from V and 9 bases from J; junction bases left unmatched: 5. CDR3 sequence: CASSSLAVQYF. The DNA of the CDR3 is TGTGCCAGCAGCTCCCTAGCGGTGCAGTACTTC.

This clone was observed once. This sequence joins TRBV28 and TRBJ2-6, with a weak D call TRBD2 (5 bases). V was pared by 6 bases and J by 0 bases, with 12 bases between. Germline V lookup: CDR1 MDHEN, CDR2 SYDVKM. The length of the CDR3 is 16 residues. The CDR3 loop is CASSLSSRSGANVLTF. The CDR3 region has the DNA TGTGCCAGCAGCCTCTCTAGCCGCTCTGGGGCCAACGTCCTGACTTTC.

The chain has TRBV6-2 or TRBV6-3 and TRBJ2-7, with 10 positions matching TRBD2. Germline V gene sequence: CDR1 MNHEY, CDR2 SVGEGT. J was trimmed by 1 base and V by 2 bases; bases with no gene match: 8. CDR3 length: 17 amino acids. The CDR3 DNA sequence: TGTGCCAGCAGTTACCGACTGGGACTAGCGAAATCCTACGAGCAGTACGTC. It specifies CASSYRLGLAKSYEQYV.

The chain has TRBV27 and TRBJ1-4, with 10 bases aligning to TRBD1. The CDR3 runs 14 residues. Germline CDR1 MNHEY, CDR2 SMNVEV (reference sequence). J gave up 8 bases and V 5 bases, and 5 bases lay outside the gene matches. The CDR3 bases are TGTGCCAGCAGTCAGGACAGGGGGGGGGAAAAACTGTTTTTT. Translated, it gives CASSQDRGGEKLFF.

This clone appeared a single time. The chain is built from TRBV7-2 and TRBJ2-7, with D possibly TRBD2 on 6 matching bases. V was pared by 1 base and J by 0 bases, with 7 bases between. CDR1 is SGHTA and CDR2 is FQGNSA in the germline V gene. CDR3 size: 14 residues. Here the CDR3 reads CASSLGRDSYEQYV. DNA of the CDR3: TGTGCCAGCAGCTTAGGGCGGGACTCCTACGAGCAGTACGTC.

The chain carries TRBV29-1 and TRBJ2-1; 12 nucleotides agree with TRBD2. This CDR3 has 14 residues. Germline V lookup: CDR1 SQVTM, CDR2 ANQGSEA. Trimming removed 2 bases from V and 8 bases from J; junction bases left unmatched: 4. For the CDR3, the DNA is TGCAGCGTTGAAAGACTAGCGGGAGCTTATGAGCAGTTCTTC. It translates to CSVERLAGAYEQFF.

This clone has a single count. The V call is TRBV6-5, the J call TRBJ1-2, with D unresolved. V shed 5 bases and J shed 8 bases, with 15 bases lying between them. This CDR3 has 13 amino acids. CDR1 and CDR2 (germline): MNHEY, SVGAGI. Written as DNA, the CDR3 is TGTGCCAGCAGTCCCCAGTTGAGGAGGGGCTACACCTTC. Translation gives CASSPQLRRGYTF.

This clone was recorded a few times. The gene calls are TRBV11-2 and TRBJ1-6; 9 bases line up with TRBD1. With 3 bases clipped from V and 12 bases from J, the junction kept 6 bases outside the gene matches. From germline, CDR1 is SGHAT and CDR2 FQNNGV. There are 14 residues in the CDR3. DNA of the CDR3: TGTGCCAGCAGCTTTGGGGACAGGGTCGAACCCCTCCACTTT. Encoded protein: CASSFGDRVEPLHF.

The J gene is TRBJ1-1, the V gene TRBV19; D unclear. There are 12 residues in the CDR3. The germline CDR1 and CDR2 sequences are LNHDA and SQIVND (reference sequence). With 8 bases removed from V and 3 bases from J, the gap between germline ends came to 10 bases. The CDR3 bases are TGTGCCAGTTCCGAGGTGCACACTGAAGCTTTCTTT. This codes for CASSEVHTEAFF.

This clone came up once. The V gene is TRBV18, the J gene TRBJ2-3; 12 bases are a match to TRBD2. The CDR3 covers 15 residues. Germline loops: CDR1 KGHSH, CDR2 LQKENI. V dropped 4 bases and J dropped 7; count of bases not matched to a gene: 6. The DNA for the CDR3 is TGTGCCAGCTCACTGGGGACTAGCGGGCGGAATACGCAGTATTTT. Translation: CASSLGTSGRNTQYF.

The chain carries TRBV27 and TRBJ2-7, with D possibly matching TRBD1 (5 bases). The CDR3 runs 14 residues. Trimming took 5 bases from V and 0 from J, leaving 11 bases between them. Germline V CDR1 and CDR2: MNHEY, SMNVEV (reference sequence). CDR3 bases: TGTGCCAGCAGTCGCGCAGGGCTCTCCTACGAGCAGTACGTC. Its protein product is CASSRAGLSYEQYV.

The chain is built from TRBV5-1 and TRBJ2-2; TRBD2 matches 11 bases. With 4 bases clipped from V and 0 bases from J, the junction kept 8 bases outside the gene matches. There are 18 residues in the CDR3. The germline V gene encodes CDR1 SGHRS and CDR2 YFSETQ. As DNA, the CDR3 is TGCGCCAGCAGCCGCACCGGGACTAGCGGAACGAACACCGGGGAGCTGTTTTTT. This sequence encodes CASSRTGTSGTNTGELFF.

The chain uses TRBV5-1 and TRBJ2-3, with 9 bases identical to TRBD2. The J segment lost 2 bases and the V segment lost 0 bases, leaving 4 bases of the junction unmatched. Germline V CDR1 and CDR2: SGHRS, YFSETQ. This CDR3 is 16 amino acids long. CDR3 sequence: CASSLAPSGNTDTQYF. The CDR3 DNA reads as TGCGCCAGCAGCTTGGCCCCTAGCGGGAACACAGATACGCAGTATTTT.

V and J are TRBV6-5 and TRBJ1-2; D is perhaps TRBD1 (5 bases). Germline values: CDR1 MNHEY, CDR2 SVGAGI. The CDR3 is made up of 13 amino acids. Deletions cut 8 bases from V and 8 bases from J, with 18 bases between. The CDR3 nucleotides read TGTGCCAGCCGACTAGAGGATGGGGACGGCTACACCTTC. It translates to CASRLEDGDGYTF.

V usage is TRBV5-8 and J usage is TRBJ2-1; D perhaps matches TRBD1 (5 bases). Germline loops: CDR1 SGHTS, CDR2 YDEGEE. The germline V and J ends were trimmed by 4 bases and 5 bases, with 13 bases remaining between them. The CDR3 has 14 residues. The CDR3 protein is CASSPWQGNNEQFF. The CDR3, as DNA: TGTGCCAGCAGCCCGTGGCAGGGCAACAATGAGCAGTTCTTC.

The chain is built from TRBV5-4 and TRBJ1-1; D might be TRBD1 (6 bases). The CDR3 consists of 15 residues. Germline CDR1 reads SGHNT; CDR2 reads YYREEE (reference sequence). The V end was cut by 6 bases, the J end by 2 bases, with 17 bases between. The CDR3 region is CASTIGQLYNTEAFF. The CDR3 DNA sequence: TGTGCCAGCACCATCGGACAGCTTTACAACACTGAAGCTTTCTTT.

V gene TRBV7-2 combines with J gene TRBJ1-1, with D hard to call. The V end was cut by 3 bases, the J end by 4 bases, with 15 bases between. This CDR3 has 15 amino acids. In germline, CDR1 is SGHTA, CDR2 FQGNSA. CDR3 bases: TGTGCCAGCAGCTTCGGCTCTCGTCGGGGCACTGAAGCTTTCTTT. It translates to CASSFGSRRGTEAFF.

The V and J genes are TRBV6-2 or TRBV6-3 and TRBJ2-7; 9 positions agree with TRBD1. CDR3 length: 16 residues. Trimming removed 4 bases from V and 4 bases from J; junction bases left unmatched: 11. The germline CDR1 and CDR2 sequences are MNHEY and SVGEGT. CDR3 amino acids: CASSSGTGRKSYEQYF. Here the CDR3 DNA reads TGTGCCAGCAGTTCCGGGACAGGGAGGAAATCTTACGAGCAGTACTTC.

This sequence joins TRBV29-1 and TRBJ2-1; D might be TRBD2 (6 bases). Germline V CDR1 and CDR2: SQVTM, ANQGSEA. The CDR3 runs 14 residues. The germline V and J ends were trimmed by 7 bases and 5 bases, with 18 bases remaining between them. CDR3 nucleotides: TGCAGCGCGACCCGGGACTTTATCCACAATGAGCAGTTCTTC. It yields the protein CSATRDFIHNEQFF.

The V and J genes are TRBV5-1 and TRBJ2-3; D unresolved. The CDR3 is 13 residues long. V lost 10 bases to trimming and J lost 4 bases, with 16 bases between them. The germline V gene has CDR1 SGHRS and CDR2 YFSETQ. CDR3 loop: CASLPENADTQYF. The CDR3 nucleotides are TGCGCCTCTTTGCCGGAGAACGCAGATACGCAGTATTTT.

This clone turned up a few times. The chain uses TRBV30 and TRBJ2-1; 9 nucleotides match TRBD2. The length of the CDR3 is 11 residues. The V segment lost 7 bases and the J segment 7 bases; nucleotides outside the gene matches: 2. In germline, CDR1 is GTSNPN, CDR2 SVGIG (reference sequence). DNA of the CDR3: TGTGCCTTCCTAGCGGGGAATGAGCAGTTCTTC. Translated, it gives CAFLAGNEQFF.

The chain is built from TRBV27 and TRBJ2-3; no reliable D call. The CDR3 length is 15 residues. The ends were cut back, 1 base at V and 6 bases at J, with 14 bases in the middle. The V gene's germline CDR1 is MNHEY and CDR2 SMNVEV (reference sequence). The CDR3 nucleotides are TGTGCCAGCAGTTTATTAAATAAGGCGGCTGATACGCAGTATTTT. Its protein is CASSLLNKAADTQYF.